This TCR beta chain was captured by sequencing in a study of T cell repertoires in cytomegalovirus infection. Overall study context: It was the public TCR beta signatures that indicated both CMV infection and matching HLA type.

Study-wide points: HLA-C-restricted CMV-specific TCR beta clonotypes prevailed in the ex vivo response.

Comments on this clonotype: Antigen unknown.

With 5 bases removed from V and 4 bases from J, the gap between germline ends came to 17 bases. Germline CDR1 reads DFQATT; CDR2 reads SNEGSKA (reference sequence). CDR3 length equals 15 residues. TCRdb used MiXCR to reprocess the reads, holding one entry per CDR3 protein. The sample holds roughly 640,000 distinct CDR3 sequences, 24% seen once. The source is a human donor in good health (CMV status not recorded). Some clones in this sample may be carry-over from other donors' samples. V usage is TRBV20-1 and J usage is TRBJ1-4; D not certain. Sample: CD8+ T cells from PBMCs. CDR3 amino acids: CSAEESPGFNEKLFF. The CDR3 region has the DNA TGCAGTGCTGAGGAATCCCCGGGATTTAATGAAAAACTGTTTTTT.